These T cell receptor beta chains were read from a single sample in a study of shared clonotypes between healthy human individuals. Assay used: immunoSEQ multiplex PCR; TCRdb lists only in-frame clones, some missing. Here the sample spans about 2 million clones, roughly 94% being singletons. Sequencing was performed on naive CD8+ T cells sorted from blood. The receptors derive from a man aged 18 to 29 in good health. CDR3s include the opening cysteine and the closing phenylalanine or tryptophan. Fields, in order: V gene, J gene, CDR3 protein.

>TRBV7-3|TRBJ2-1
CASSLGVSGVYNEQFF
>TRBV9|TRBJ1-1
CASSTQYRGTEAFF
>TRBV4-3|TRBJ1-1
CASSLDPNGNTEAFF
>TRBV1|TRBJ1-5
CTSSHVVVGPPEGSNQPQHF
>TRBV7-9|TRBJ1-1
CAEQGLNTEAFF
>TRBV6-5|TRBJ1-2
CASSLDYNYGYTF
>TRBV5-6|TRBJ1-1
CASSPPRNTEAFF
>TRBV27|TRBJ2-7
CASRFKEAQYF
>TRBV27|TRBJ1-2
CASRTGGAYGYTF
>TRBV4-1|TRBJ2-7
CASSQVFPGKSYEQYF
>TRBV25-1|TRBJ2-1
CASSEWETSGSEDEQFF
>TRBV5-1|TRBJ2-5
CASSWTGLGETQYF
>TRBV7-9|TRBJ2-7
CASSSSGTGAGEQYF
>TRBV11-2|TRBJ2-2
CASSLVYGTVTGELFF
>TRBV11-2|TRBJ2-3
CASSLVVQDTQYF